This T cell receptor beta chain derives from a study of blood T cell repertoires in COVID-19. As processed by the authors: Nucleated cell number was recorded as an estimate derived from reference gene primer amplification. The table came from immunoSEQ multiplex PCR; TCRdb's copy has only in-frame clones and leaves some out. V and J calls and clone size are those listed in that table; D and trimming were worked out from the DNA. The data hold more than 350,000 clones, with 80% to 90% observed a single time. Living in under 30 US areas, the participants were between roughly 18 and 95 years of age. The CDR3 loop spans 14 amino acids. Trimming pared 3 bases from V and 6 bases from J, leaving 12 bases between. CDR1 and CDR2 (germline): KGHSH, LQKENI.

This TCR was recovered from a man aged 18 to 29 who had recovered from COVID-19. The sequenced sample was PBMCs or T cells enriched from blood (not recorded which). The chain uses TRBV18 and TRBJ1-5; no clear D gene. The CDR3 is CASSPQEGIQPQHF. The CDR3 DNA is TGTGCCAGCTCACCTCAGGAGGGAATTCAGCCCCAGCATTTT.